This TCR beta chain was found in a study of OX40 agonist ivuxolimab in advanced cancers. Looking at the study overall: Recorded diagnoses for dose-escalation patients were hepatocellular carcinoma, melanoma, renal cell or head and neck cancer. Findings and caveats of the study: There was clonal expansion of CD4+ and CD8+ blood T cells by week 6 at 0.1 to 3.0 mg/kg.

From germline, CDR1 is SGHVS and CDR2 FQNEAQ. The CDR3 has 17 amino acids. V was clipped by 5 bases and J by 3 bases; unmatched bases: 6. Method: immunoSEQ multiplex PCR; TCRdb's copy keeps in-frame clones and lacks some. The sample has 34,000 or so clones, approximately 80% seen once; the top ten hold over 1.1%. Cycle 7 day 1, cycle 4 day 1, and baseline were the timepoints at which blood was sampled. This clone was observed a single time. Its specificity is not known. The receptor was isolated from an adult with an advanced solid tumor such as melanoma, head and neck, liver or kidney cancer. Sequenced material: CD4+ or CD8+ T cells sorted from blood, taken in a trial of the OX40 agonist ivuxolimab. The rearrangement uses TRBV7-8 and TRBJ2-1, with 14 bases identical to TRBD2. The CDR3 here is CASSIRLAGGYYNEQFF. CDR3 in DNA: TGTGCCAGCAGCATCAGACTAGCGGGGGGGTACTACAATGAGCAGTTCTTC.